A selection of T cell receptor beta chains follows, all from one sample in a study of shared clonotypes between healthy human individuals. TCRdb's copy holds only in-frame clones and misses some; the assay was immunoSEQ multiplex PCR. Of millions of clones in the sample, over 85% were seen once. Material: naive CD4+ T cells sorted from blood. The source of these receptors is a man aged 18 to 30 in good health. The CDR3 runs from the conserved cysteine through the conserved F or W.

TRBJ2-2,TRBV2,CASSLSGGNTGELFF
TRBJ1-5,TRBV6-6,CASSTPTGSNQPQHF
TRBJ1-2,TRBV7-2,CASSLEVGSNYGYTF
TRBJ2-7,TRBV27,CASSFRVGTSANSYEQYF
TRBJ1-3,TRBV7-3,CASSLTGGAGGNTIYF
TRBJ1-1,TRBV10-2,CASSLDRATEAFF
TRBJ1-3,TRBV19,CASSIRGGSSGNTIYF
TRBJ2-1,TRBV9,CASSVGPSGYNEQFF
TRBJ2-2,TRBV29-1,CSVQGGTSGDTGELFF
TRBJ1-4,TRBV9,CASSSRLDVGEKLFF
TRBJ1-2,TRBV28,CASSPGSASLTINYGYTF
TRBJ2-7,TRBV27,CASSPRLGSYEQYF
TRBJ1-6,TRBV28,CASSPSRQGWRSPLHF
TRBJ1-2,TRBV29-1,CSVAGASYGYTF
TRBJ1-1,TRBV15,CATSRESNTEAFF
TRBJ2-7,TRBV16,CASSQRGTWSHEQYF
TRBJ2-6,TRBV4-3,CASSHDRGAGANVLTF
TRBJ2-3,TRBV5-1,CASSLVGQGATDTQYF
TRBJ2-5,TRBV6-6,CASSYGAGVLKETQYF
TRBJ2-7,TRBV7-9,CASSLDNQGVYEQYF
TRBJ2-3,TRBV19,CASSPSPPRATDTQYF
TRBJ2-5,TRBV10-3,CAISESAVETQYF
TRBJ2-1,TRBV28,CASSFPKAGGRYNEQFF
TRBJ2-3,TRBV19,CASSETSGTTDTQYF
TRBJ2-7,TRBV9,CASSPVWDSSYEQYF
TRBJ1-1,TRBV18,CASSPAQTNTEAFF
TRBJ2-3,TRBV7-6,CASSLVGGTDTQYF
TRBJ1-5,TRBV28,CASSPRTGKGNQPQHF
TRBJ2-7,TRBV10-2,CASSLNGGEQYF
TRBJ2-7,TRBV18,CASSPSGGKYEQYF
TRBJ2-1,TRBV5-1,CASSSPGTGGYNEQFF
TRBJ1-6,TRBV6-5,CASSYSEGVHNSPLHF
TRBJ1-5,TRBV27,CASSLSAGPHF
TRBJ1-4,TRBV9,CASSVGMNEKLFF
TRBJ1-1,TRBV5-1,CASSFQGLSNTEAFF
TRBJ1-2,TRBV7-9,CASSSSGVNYGYTF
TRBJ2-1,TRBV10-3,CAISGEPGNEQFF
TRBJ2-1,TRBV9,CASSVEGSEQFF
TRBJ1-4,TRBV11-2,CASSFTGAINEKLFF
TRBJ1-5,TRBV4-1,CASSRGTGAIQPQHF
TRBJ2-3,TRBV5-6,CASSKDGYTQYF